This T cell receptor beta chain was identified in a study of CD8 T cells in ankylosing spondylitis. Study results and caveats: It appeared that ankylosing spondylitis blood was characterized by a TCR beta motif of several highly homologous variants. Earlier authors reported some of these motif variants in reactive arthritis synovial fluid and blood.

In this sample, this clonotype turned up many times. The antigen is undetermined. CDR1 and CDR2 from the germline V gene are KGHSH and LQKENI. The CDR3 covers 14 residues. V was trimmed by 3 bases and J by 0 bases, leaving 8 bases between them. MiXCR, run by TCRdb on the 5' RACE reads, gives a single entry per CDR3 protein. The profile shows fewer than 150,000 distinct CDR3 sequences, about 7% of them singletons. Sequenced material: blood, either unsorted or a sorted T cell fraction (not recorded which). This chain links TRBV18 with TRBJ1-2; D is perhaps TRBD1 (5 bases). The TCR was taken from a female donor with ankylosing spondylitis or in good health (not recorded which). The CDR3 sequence: CASSPGQSNYGYTF. The CDR3, as DNA: TGTGCCAGCTCACCGGGGCAGTCTAACTATGGCTACACCTTC.